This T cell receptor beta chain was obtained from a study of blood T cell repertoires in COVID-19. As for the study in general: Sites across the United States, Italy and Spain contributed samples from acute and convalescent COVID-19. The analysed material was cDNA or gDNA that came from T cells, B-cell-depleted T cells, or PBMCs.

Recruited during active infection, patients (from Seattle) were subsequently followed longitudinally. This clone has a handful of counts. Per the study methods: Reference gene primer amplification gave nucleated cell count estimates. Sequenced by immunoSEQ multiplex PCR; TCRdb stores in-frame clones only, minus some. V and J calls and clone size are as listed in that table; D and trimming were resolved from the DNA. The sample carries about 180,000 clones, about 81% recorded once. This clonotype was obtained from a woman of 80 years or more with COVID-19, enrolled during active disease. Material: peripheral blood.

The CDR3 loop reads CASRRTGETTNEKLFF. The CDR3, as DNA: TGTGCCAGCAGGCGGACAGGAGAAACAACTAATGAAAAACTGTTTTTT. The chain combines TRBV28 with TRBJ1-4; 7 bases line up with TRBD1. V lost 6 bases to trimming and J lost 0 bases; unmatched junction nucleotides: 7. Germline V CDR1 and CDR2: MDHEN, SYDVKM. The CDR3 is made up of 16 amino acids.